This T cell receptor beta chain was sequenced for a study of CD4 and CD8 cells across lung adenocarcinoma regions. There are 14 residues in the CDR3. V was clipped by 0 bases and J by 9 bases, with 12 bases between them. CDR1 MNHEY and CDR2 SMNVEV come from the germline V gene (reference sequence). Each CDR3 protein is one row after TCRdb ran MiXCR on the PCR reads. The sample lists several thousand distinct CDR3 sequences; around 46% were seen once. The specimen sequenced was CD4+ T cells from the margin of a lung tumor. The chain is built from TRBV27 and TRBJ2-1; no clear D gene. The TCR comes from a male donor with lung adenocarcinoma. The CD4 and CD8 labels of this study may be unreliable. CDR3 DNA sequence: TGTGCCAGCAGTTTATCTGTCACGGACGGTGAGCAGTTCTTC. Protein product: CASSLSVTDGEQFF.